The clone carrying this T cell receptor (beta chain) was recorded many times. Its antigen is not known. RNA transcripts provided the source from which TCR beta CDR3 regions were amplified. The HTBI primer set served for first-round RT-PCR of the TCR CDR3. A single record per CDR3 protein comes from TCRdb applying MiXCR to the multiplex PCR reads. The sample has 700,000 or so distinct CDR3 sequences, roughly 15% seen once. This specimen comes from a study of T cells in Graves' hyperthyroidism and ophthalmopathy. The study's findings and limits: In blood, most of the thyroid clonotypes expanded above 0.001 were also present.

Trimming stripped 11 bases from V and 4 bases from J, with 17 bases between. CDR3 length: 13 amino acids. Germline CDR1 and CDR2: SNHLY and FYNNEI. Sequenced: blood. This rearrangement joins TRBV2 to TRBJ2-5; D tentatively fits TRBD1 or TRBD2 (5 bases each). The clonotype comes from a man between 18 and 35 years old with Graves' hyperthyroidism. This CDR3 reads CARGSGLVETQYF. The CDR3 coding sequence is TGTGCCCGGGGCTCGGGCCTTGTAGAGACCCAGTACTTC.